Shown below are 10 T cell receptor beta chains from a single sample sequenced in a study of CD8 T cells in Susac syndrome. The RNA, about 0.45 to 1 ug, was put through reverse transcription using random hexamers. In TCRdb, the immunoSEQ multiplex PCR reads were re-called with MiXCR into one record per CDR3 protein. Among nearly 200,000 distinct CDR3 sequences listed, 90% to 95% were seen once. Sequenced input: CD4+ T cells from PBMCs. These receptors were taken from a human donor with multiple sclerosis.

The chain has TRBV29-1 and TRBJ1-1; possible D gene TRBD1, 6 bases. The CDR3 is 13 residues long. Per germline, CDR1 SQVTM and CDR2 ANQGSEA. Trimming took 6 bases from V and 1 from J, leaving 12 bases between them. CDR3 sequence reads: CSVSGQQNTEAFF. CDR3 sequence (DNA): TGCAGCGTCTCGGGACAACAGAACACTGAAGCTTTCTTT.

The V call is TRBV10-3, the J call TRBJ2-7; 8 positions match TRBD1. This CDR3 spans 13 amino acids. J gave up 2 bases and V 4 bases, and 1 base lay outside the gene matches. Germline V gene lookup returns CDR1 ENHRY and CDR2 SYGVKD. Written as DNA, the CDR3 is TGTGCCATCAGTGGGGACAGGCCCTACGAGCAGTACTTC. Translating gives CAISGDRPYEQYF.

The chain couples TRBV10-3 to TRBJ1-2; a possible D gene is TRBD1 (6 bases). Trimming removed 3 bases from V and 1 base from J, with 9 bases in between. There are 14 residues in the CDR3. In germline, CDR1 is ENHRY, CDR2 SYGVKD. CDR3 in amino acids: CAISEQGYNYGYTF. CDR3 DNA: TGTGCCATCAGTGAACAGGGTTATAACTATGGCTACACCTTC.

The CDR3: CSVRGQVDTQYF. CDR3 nucleotides: TGCAGCGTAAGGGGGCAGGTAGATACGCAGTATTTT. The chain is built from TRBV29-1 and TRBJ2-3, with TRBD1 matching over 7 bases. Losses at the gene ends were 6 bases for V and 5 bases for J; bases not matched to a gene: 5. CDR1 and CDR2 from the germline V gene are SQVTM and ANQGSEA. There are 12 residues in the CDR3.

This chain joins TRBV30 and TRBJ2-7; no firm D call. The CDR3 length is 10 residues. Germline loops: CDR1 GTSNPN, CDR2 SVGIG (reference sequence). V lost 8 bases and J lost 2, with 7 bases in between. In DNA form, the CDR3 reads TGTGCCCTTGGTGCCTACGAGCAGTACTTC. Translating gives CALGAYEQYF.

This chain joins TRBV4-1 and TRBJ2-3, with 12 bases matching TRBD2. The CDR3 is 15 residues long. With 6 bases clipped from V and 6 bases from J, the junction kept 7 bases outside the gene matches. Germline V gives CDR1 MGHRA, CDR2 YSYEKL. The CDR3: CASRALAGGMDTQYF. The CDR3 DNA sequence: TGCGCCAGCAGGGCACTAGCGGGGGGTATGGATACGCAGTATTTT.

The chain couples TRBV2 to TRBJ1-5, with D maybe TRBD1 (6 bases). The length of the CDR3 is 13 residues. Germline CDR1 reads SNHLY; CDR2 reads FYNNEI. V lost 8 bases to trimming and J lost 1 base, with 9 bases between them. CDR3 sequence reads: CASGGQSNQPQHF. CDR3 bases: TGTGCCAGCGGAGGACAGAGCAATCAGCCCCAGCATTTT.

The gene calls are TRBV5-1 and TRBJ2-5; D is ambiguous. Germline values: CDR1 SGHRS, CDR2 YFSETQ. CDR3 length: 12 residues. The germline V and J ends were trimmed by 4 bases and 2 bases, with 6 bases remaining between them. CDR3 protein: CASSDPQETQYF. DNA for the CDR3: TGCGCCAGCAGCGACCCTCAAGAGACCCAGTACTTC.

The chain carries TRBV4-1 and TRBJ2-2, with D possibly matching TRBD2 (6 bases). The CDR3 loop spans 16 amino acids. Germline CDR1 is MGHRA and CDR2 is YSYEKL. The V end was cut by 10 bases, the J end by 7 bases, with 25 bases between. The CDR3 loop reads CATKAGLTFGSGELFF. The CDR3 DNA reads TGCGCCACTAAAGCAGGACTGACCTTCGGGAGCGGGGAGCTGTTTTTT.

The chain joins TRBV30 to TRBJ2-1; 13 bases fit TRBD2. Per germline, CDR1 GTSNPN and CDR2 SVGIG (reference sequence). The trim removed 8 bases at V and 3 bases at J, leaving 10 bases unmatched. The CDR3 consists of 16 residues. The CDR3 spells CAGKTTSGGNYNEQFF. The CDR3 region has the DNA TGTGCCGGGAAAACGACTAGCGGGGGGAACTACAATGAGCAGTTCTTC.